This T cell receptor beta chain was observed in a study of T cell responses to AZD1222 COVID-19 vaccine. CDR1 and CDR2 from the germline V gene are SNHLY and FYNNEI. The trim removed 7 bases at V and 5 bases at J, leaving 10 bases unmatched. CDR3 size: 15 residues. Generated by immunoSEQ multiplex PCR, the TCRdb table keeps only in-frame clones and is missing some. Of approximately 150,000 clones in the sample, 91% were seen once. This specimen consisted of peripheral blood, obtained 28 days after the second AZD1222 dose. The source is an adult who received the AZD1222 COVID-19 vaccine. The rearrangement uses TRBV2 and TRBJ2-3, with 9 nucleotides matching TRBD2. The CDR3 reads CASTPSGVKKDTQYF. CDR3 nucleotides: TGTGCCAGCACCCCTAGCGGGGTTAAAAAAGATACGCAGTATTTT.